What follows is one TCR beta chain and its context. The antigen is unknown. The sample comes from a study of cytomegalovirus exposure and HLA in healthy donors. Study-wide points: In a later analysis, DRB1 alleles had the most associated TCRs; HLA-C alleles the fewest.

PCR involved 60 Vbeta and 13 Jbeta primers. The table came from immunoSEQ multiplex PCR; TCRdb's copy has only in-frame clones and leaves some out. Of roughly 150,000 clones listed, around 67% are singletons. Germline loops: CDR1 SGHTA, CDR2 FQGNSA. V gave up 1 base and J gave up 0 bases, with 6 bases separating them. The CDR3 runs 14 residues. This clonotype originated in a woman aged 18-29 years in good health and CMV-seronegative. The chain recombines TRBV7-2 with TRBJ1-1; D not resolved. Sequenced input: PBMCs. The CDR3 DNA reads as TGTGCCAGCAGCTTAGACTTCCTGAACACTGAAGCTTTCTTT. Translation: CASSLDFLNTEAFF. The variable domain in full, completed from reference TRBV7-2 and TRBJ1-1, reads GAGVSQSPSNKVTEKGKDVELRCDPISGHTALYWYRQSLGQGLEFLIYFQGNSAPDKSGLPSDRFSAERTGGSVSTLTIQRTQQEDSAVYLCASSLDFLNTEAFFGQGTRLTVV.